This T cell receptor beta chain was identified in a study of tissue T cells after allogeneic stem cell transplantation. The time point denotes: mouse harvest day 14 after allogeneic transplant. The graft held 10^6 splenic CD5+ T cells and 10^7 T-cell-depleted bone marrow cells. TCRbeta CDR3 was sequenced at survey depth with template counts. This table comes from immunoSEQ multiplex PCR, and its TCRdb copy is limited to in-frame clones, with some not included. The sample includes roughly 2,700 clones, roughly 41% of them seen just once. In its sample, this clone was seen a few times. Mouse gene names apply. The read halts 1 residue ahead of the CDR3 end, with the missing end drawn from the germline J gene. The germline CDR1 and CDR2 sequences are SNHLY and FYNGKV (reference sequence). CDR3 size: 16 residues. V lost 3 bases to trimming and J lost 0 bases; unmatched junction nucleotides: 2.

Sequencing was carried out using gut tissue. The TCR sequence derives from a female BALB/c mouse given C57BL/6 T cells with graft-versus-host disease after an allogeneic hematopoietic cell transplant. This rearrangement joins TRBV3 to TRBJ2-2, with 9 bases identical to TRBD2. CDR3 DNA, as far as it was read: TGTGCCAGCAGCTTGACTGGGGGCTCAAACACCGGGCAGCTCTAC. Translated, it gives CASSLTGGSNTGQLY. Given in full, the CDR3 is CASSLTGGSNTGQLYF. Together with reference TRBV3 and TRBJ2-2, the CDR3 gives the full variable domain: GPKVLQIPSHQIIDMGQMVTLNCDPVSNHLYFYWYKQILGQQMEFLVNFYNGKVMEKSKLFKDQFSVERPDGSYFTLKIQPTALEDSAVYFCASSLTGGSNTGQLYFGEGSKLTVL.